Reported below is one T cell receptor beta chain. The record originates from a study of blood T cell repertoires in COVID-19. On the study more broadly: The United States, Italy and Spain supplied acute and convalescent COVID-19 samples. Nucleic acid was either cDNA or gDNA, and it came from T cells, B-cell-depleted T cells, or PBMCs.

This CDR3 region has 15 residues. Germline lookup yields CDR1 LNHNV and CDR2 YYDKDF (reference sequence). Germline trimming cut 4 bases from V and 2 bases from J; bases unmatched to any gene: 3. In the source study's methods: Amplified reference gene primers provided the basis for estimating nucleated cell counts. Sequenced by immunoSEQ multiplex PCR; TCRdb stores in-frame clones only, minus some. V and J calls and clone size are those listed in that table; D and trimming were worked out from the DNA. The sample holds approximately 31,000 clones, nearly 90% seen once. The V and J genes are TRBV15 and TRBJ2-3, with 10 bases matching TRBD2. The source of this sequence is a man between 60 and 75 years old with active COVID-19. The material sequenced was peripheral blood. CDR3 DNA: TGTGCCACCAGCATGCTAGCGGGGGCCACAGATACGCAGTATTTT. Amino acid sequence: CATSMLAGATDTQYF.